This T cell receptor beta chain derives from a study of Graves' ophthalmopathy and Graves' hyperthyroidism. Study-wide findings and caveats: Forecasting of ophthalmopathy progression by the model achieved 70.59% sensitivity and around 77% specificity.

Investigators amplified TCR beta CDR3 regions from RNA transcripts. Amplification began with first-round RT-PCR using HTBI primers, then second-round multiplex PCR was performed. MiXCR, run by TCRdb on the multiplex PCR reads, gives a single entry per CDR3 protein. Here the sample spans around 670,000 distinct CDR3 sequences, roughly 40% being singletons. Active ophthalmopathy (CAS at least 3, NOSPECS at least 4), lasting under 3 months. Diagnosis relied on clinical symptoms, serum thyroxine, TRAb, thyroid ultrasound and orbital computed tomography. This clonotype was seen many times. Its antigen is not identified. The CDR3 spans 13 residues. Trimming removed 6 bases from V and 7 bases from J; junction bases left unmatched: 5. Germline V CDR1 and CDR2: SGHAT, FQNNGV.

The V call is TRBV11-2, the J call TRBJ1-2; 10 bases are a match to TRBD1. This sequence was found in an adult man with Graves' ophthalmopathy. The specimen sequenced was peripheral blood. The CDR3 coding sequence is TGTGCCAGCAGACAGACAGGGGGCTTTGGCTACACCTTC. Its translation: CASRQTGGFGYTF.